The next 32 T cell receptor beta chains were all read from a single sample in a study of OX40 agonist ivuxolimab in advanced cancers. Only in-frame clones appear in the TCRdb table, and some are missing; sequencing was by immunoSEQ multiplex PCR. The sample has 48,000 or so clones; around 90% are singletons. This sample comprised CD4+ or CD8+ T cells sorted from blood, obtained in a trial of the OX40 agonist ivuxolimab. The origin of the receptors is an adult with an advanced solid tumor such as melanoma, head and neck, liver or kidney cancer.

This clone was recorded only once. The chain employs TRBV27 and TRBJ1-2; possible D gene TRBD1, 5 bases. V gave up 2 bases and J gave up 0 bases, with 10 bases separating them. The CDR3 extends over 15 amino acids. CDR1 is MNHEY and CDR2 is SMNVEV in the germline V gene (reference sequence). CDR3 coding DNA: TGTGCCAGCAGTTTACGGGGGAATCCTAACTATGGCTACACCTTC. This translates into CASSLRGNPNYGYTF.

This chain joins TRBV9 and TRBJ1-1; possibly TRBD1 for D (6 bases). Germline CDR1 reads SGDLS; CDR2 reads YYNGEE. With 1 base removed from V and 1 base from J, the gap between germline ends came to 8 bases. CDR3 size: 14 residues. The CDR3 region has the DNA TGTGCCAGCAGCGTACGGGGGGCGAACACTGAAGCTTTCTTT. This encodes CASSVRGANTEAFF.

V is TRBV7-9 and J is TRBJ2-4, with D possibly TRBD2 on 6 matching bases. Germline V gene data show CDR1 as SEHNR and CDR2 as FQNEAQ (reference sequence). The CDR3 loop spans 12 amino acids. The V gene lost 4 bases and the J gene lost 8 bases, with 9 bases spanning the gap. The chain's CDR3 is CASSSREDIQYF. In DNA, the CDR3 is TGTGCCAGCAGCTCCAGGGAGGACATTCAGTACTTC.

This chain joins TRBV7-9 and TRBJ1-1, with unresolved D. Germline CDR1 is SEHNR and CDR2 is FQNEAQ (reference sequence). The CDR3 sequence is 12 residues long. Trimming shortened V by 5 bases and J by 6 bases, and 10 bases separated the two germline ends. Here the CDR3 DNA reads TGTGCCAGCAGCCCACCCAGCCCTGAAGCTTTCTTT. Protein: CASSPPSPEAFF.

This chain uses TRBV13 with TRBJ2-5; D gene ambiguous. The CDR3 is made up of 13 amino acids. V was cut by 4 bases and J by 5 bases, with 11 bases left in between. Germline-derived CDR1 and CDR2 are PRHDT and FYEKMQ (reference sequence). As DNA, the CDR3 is TGTGCCAGCAGCTCCTTCGTGGGGGAGACCCAGTACTTC. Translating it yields CASSSFVGETQYF.

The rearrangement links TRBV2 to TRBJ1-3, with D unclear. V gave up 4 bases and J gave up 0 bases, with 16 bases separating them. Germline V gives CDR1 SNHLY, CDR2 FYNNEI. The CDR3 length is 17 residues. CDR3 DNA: TGTGCCAGCAGTGGGACCTTAATTACCCCCTCTGGAAACACCATATATTTT. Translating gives CASSGTLITPSGNTIYF. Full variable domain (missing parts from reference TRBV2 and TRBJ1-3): EPEVTQTPSHQVTQMGQEVILRCVPISNHLYFYWYRQILGQKVEFLVSFYNNEISEKSEIFDDQFSVERPDGSNFTLKIRSTKLEDSAMYFCASSGTLITPSGNTIYFGEGSWLTVV.

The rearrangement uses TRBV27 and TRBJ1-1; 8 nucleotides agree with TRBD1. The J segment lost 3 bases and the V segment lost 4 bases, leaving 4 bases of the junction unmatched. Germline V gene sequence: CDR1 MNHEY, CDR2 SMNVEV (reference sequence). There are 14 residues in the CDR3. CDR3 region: CASSWTGFDTEAFF. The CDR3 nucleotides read TGTGCCAGCAGTTGGACAGGGTTCGACACTGAAGCTTTCTTT.

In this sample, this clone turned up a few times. CDR3 sequence: CASGGGLGETQYF. For the CDR3, the DNA is TGTGCCAGCGGGGGGGGACTTGGAGAGACCCAGTACTTC. The V call is TRBV14, the J call TRBJ2-5; TRBD2 agrees at 7 bases. CDR1 and CDR2 (germline): SGHDN, FVKESK. The junction had 7 bases not matched to a gene; V was cut back by 8 bases and J by 4 bases. The CDR3 has 13 residues.

The CDR3 protein is CAGGAAYNSPLHF. CDR3 nucleotides: TGTGCCGGTGGGGCAGCCTATAATTCACCCCTCCACTTT. This chain links TRBV19 with TRBJ1-6, with D maybe TRBD1 (5 bases). V dropped 11 bases and J dropped 2 bases, with 10 bases sitting between them. The CDR3 is 13 amino acids. Germline CDR1 is LNHDA and CDR2 is SQIVND (reference sequence).

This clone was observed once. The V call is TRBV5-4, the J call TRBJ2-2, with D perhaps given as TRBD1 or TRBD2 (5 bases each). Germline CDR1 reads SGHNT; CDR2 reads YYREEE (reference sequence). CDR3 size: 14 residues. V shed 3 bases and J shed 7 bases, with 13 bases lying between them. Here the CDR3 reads CASSSPMRGGELFF. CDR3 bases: TGTGCCAGCAGCTCCCCGATGAGGGGCGGGGAGCTGTTTTTT.

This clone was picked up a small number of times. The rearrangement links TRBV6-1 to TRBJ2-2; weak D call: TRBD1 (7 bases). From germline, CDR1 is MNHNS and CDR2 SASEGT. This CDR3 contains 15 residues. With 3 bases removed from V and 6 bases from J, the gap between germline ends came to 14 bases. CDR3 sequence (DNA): TGTGCCAGCAGTGAGAAGGAGGGGGCCGCCGGGGAGCTGTTTTTT. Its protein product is CASSEKEGAAGELFF.

The CDR3 region is CASSRDGEQYF. The DNA of the CDR3 is TGTGCCAGCTCCCGGGACGGCGAGCAGTACTTC. J is TRBJ2-7 and V is TRBV18; tentatively, D is TRBD1 or TRBD2 (5 bases each). The length of the CDR3 is 11 residues. Germline lookup yields CDR1 KGHSH and CDR2 LQKENI. V lost 6 bases, J lost 6 bases, and 9 bases lay in between.

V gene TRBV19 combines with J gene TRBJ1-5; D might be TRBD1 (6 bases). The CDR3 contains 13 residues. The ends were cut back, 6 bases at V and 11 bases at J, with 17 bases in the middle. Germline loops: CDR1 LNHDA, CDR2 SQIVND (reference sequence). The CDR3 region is CASSLSGGGSQHF. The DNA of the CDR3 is TGTGCCAGTAGCCTGTCGGGAGGGGGATCCCAGCATTTT.

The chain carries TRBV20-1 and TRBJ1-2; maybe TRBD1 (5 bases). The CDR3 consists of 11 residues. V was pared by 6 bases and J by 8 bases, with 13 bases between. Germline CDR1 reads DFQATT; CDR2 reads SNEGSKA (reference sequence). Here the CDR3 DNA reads TGCAGTGCCCTGGGGGTGAGGGGCTACACCTTC. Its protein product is CSALGVRGYTF.

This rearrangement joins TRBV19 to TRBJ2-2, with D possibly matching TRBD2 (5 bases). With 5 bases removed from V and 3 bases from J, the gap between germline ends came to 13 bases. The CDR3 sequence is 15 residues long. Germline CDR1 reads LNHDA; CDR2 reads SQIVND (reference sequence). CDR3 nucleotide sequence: TGTGCCAGTAGTCTCTTAGCGTTGGACACCGGGGAGCTGTTTTTT. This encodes CASSLLALDTGELFF.

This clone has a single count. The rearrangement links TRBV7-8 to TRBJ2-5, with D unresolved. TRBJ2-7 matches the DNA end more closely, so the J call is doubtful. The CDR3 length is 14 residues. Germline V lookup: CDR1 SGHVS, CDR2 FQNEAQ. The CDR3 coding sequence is TGTGCCAGCAGCCCCGACGTCGGCTCCTACGAGCAGTACTTC. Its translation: CASSPDVGSYEQYF.

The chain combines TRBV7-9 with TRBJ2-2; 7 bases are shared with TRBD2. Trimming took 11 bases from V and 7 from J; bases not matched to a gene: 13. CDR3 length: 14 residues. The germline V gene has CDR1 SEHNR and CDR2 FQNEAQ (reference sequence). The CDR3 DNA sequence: TGTGCCGGAAACACTGGGCAGCGGGGCGGGGAGCTGTTTTTT. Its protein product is CAGNTGQRGGELFF.

CDR3 bases: TGTGCCAGCAGCTTGGGACAGGGGGCCTACAATGAGCAGTTCTTC. Amino acids: CASSLGQGAYNEQFF. The chain links TRBV5-8 to TRBJ2-1, with 9 bases fitting TRBD1. The CDR3 runs to 15 residues. In germline, CDR1 is SGHTS, CDR2 YDEGEE. The V segment lost 0 bases and the J segment 2 bases; nucleotides outside the gene matches: 0.

The CDR3 is CASSVGVRAGGPNEKLFF. In DNA, the CDR3 is TGTGCCAGCAGCGTAGGGGTACGGGCAGGCGGGCCTAATGAAAAACTGTTTTTT. This rearrangement joins TRBV9 to TRBJ1-4; D is undetermined. The germline V gene encodes CDR1 SGDLS and CDR2 YYNGEE. The ends were cut back, 0 bases at V and 3 bases at J, with 18 bases in the middle. This CDR3 comprises 18 residues. The full variable domain, with the rest looked up from reference TRBV9 and TRBJ1-4, is DSGVTQTPKHLITATGQRVTLRCSPRSGDLSVYWYQQSLDQGLQFLIQYYNGEERAKGNILERFSAQQFPDLHSELNLSSLELGDSALYFCASSVGVRAGGPNEKLFFGSGTQLSVL.

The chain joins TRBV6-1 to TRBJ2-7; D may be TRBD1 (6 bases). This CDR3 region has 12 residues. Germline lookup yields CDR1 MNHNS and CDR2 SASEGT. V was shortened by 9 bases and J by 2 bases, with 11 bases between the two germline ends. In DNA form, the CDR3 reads TGTGCCAGTGGAACAGGGACCTACGAGCAGTACGTC. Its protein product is CASGTGTYEQYV.

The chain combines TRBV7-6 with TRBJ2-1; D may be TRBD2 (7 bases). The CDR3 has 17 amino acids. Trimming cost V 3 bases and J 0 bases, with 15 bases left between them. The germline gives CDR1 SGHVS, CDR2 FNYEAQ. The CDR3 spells CASSLAVGGGSYNEQFF. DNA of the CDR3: TGTGCCAGCAGCTTGGCCGTAGGGGGGGGCTCCTACAATGAGCAGTTCTTC. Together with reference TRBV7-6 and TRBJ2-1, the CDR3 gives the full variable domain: GAGVSQSPRYKVTKRGQDVALRCDPISGHVSLYWYRQALGQGPEFLTYFNYEAQQDKSGLPNDRFSAERPEGSISTLTIQRTEQRDSAMYRCASSLAVGGGSYNEQFFGPGTRLTVL.

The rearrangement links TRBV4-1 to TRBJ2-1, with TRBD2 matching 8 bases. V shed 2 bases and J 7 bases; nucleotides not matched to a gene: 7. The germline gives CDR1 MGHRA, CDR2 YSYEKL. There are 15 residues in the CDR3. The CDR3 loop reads CASSQKDSGENEQFF. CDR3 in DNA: TGCGCCAGCAGCCAAAAGGATAGCGGGGAAAATGAGCAGTTCTTC.

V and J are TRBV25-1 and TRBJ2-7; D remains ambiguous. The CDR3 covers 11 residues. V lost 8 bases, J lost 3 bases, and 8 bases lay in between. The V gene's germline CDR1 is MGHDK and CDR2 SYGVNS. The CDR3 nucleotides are TGTGCCAGCGGGTACAGCTACGAGCAGTACTTC. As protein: CASGYSYEQYF.

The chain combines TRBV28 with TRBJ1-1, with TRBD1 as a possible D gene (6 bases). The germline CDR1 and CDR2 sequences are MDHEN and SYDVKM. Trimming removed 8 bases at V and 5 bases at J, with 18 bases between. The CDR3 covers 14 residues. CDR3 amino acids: CASLVRGLSTEAFF. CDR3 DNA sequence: TGTGCCAGCCTCGTCCGGGGGCTAAGTACTGAAGCTTTCTTT.

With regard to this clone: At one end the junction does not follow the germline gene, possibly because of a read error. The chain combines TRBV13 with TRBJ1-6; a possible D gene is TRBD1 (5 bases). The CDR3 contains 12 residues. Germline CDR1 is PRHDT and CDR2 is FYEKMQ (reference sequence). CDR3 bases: TGTGCCAGCAGCTTAAAAGCGACAGAACTTCTCTTT. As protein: CASSLKATELLF.

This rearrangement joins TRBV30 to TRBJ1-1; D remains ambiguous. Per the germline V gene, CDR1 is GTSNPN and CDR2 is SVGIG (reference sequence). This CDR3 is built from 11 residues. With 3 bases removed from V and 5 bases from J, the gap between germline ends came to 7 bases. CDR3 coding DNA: TGTGCCTGGAGGAGGGAAACTGAAGCTTTCTTT. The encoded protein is CAWRRETEAFF. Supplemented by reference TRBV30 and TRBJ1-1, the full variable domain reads SQTIHQWPATLVQPVGSPLSLECTVEGTSNPNLYWYRQAAGRGLQLLFYSVGIGQISSEVPQNLSASRPQDRQFILSSKKLLLSDSGFYLCAWRRETEAFFGQGTRLTVV.

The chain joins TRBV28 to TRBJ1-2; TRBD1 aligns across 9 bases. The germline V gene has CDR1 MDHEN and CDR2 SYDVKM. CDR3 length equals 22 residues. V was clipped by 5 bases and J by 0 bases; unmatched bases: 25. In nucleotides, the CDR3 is TGTGCCAGCAGTCCATCGCGAGTAGAGGACAGGGGCCCCCGCTTAGCTAACTATGGCTACACCTTC. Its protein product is CASSPSRVEDRGPRLANYGYTF.

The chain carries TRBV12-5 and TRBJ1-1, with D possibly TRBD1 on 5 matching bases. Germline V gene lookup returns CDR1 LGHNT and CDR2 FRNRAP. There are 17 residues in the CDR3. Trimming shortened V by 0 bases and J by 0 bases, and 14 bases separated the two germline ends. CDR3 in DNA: TGTGCTAGTGGTTTGGTACTAGGGACGGGGATGAACACTGAAGCTTTCTTT. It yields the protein CASGLVLGTGMNTEAFF.

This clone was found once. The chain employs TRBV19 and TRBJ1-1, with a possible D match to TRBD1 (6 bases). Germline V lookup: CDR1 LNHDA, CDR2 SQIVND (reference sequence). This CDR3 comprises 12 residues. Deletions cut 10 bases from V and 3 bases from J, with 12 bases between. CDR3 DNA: TGTGCCACCTCCAGGGGCGACACTGAAGCTTTCTTT. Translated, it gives CATSRGDTEAFF.

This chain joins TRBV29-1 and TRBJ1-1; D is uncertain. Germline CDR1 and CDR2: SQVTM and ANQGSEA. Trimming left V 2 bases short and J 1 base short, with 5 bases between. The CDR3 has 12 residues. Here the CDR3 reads CSVERRNTEAFF. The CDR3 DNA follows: TGCAGCGTTGAAAGGCGGAACACTGAAGCTTTCTTT.

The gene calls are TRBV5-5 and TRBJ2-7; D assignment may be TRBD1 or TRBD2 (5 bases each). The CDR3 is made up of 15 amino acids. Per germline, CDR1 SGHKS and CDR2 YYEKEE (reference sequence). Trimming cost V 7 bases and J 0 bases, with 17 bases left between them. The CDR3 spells CASRMVAGSSYEQYF. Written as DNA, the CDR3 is TGTGCCAGCCGCATGGTTGCAGGGAGCTCCTACGAGCAGTACTTC.

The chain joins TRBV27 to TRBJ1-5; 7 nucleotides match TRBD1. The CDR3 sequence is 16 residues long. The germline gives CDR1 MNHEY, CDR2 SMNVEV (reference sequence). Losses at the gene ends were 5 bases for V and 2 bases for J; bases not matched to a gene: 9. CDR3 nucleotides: TGTGCCAGCAGTCCGTATTCGACAGGGCGCAATCAGCCCCAGCATTTT. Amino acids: CASSPYSTGRNQPQHF.